These 28 T cell receptor beta chains originate from one sample sequenced in a study of graft-versus-host responses after intestinal transplantation. Profiling relied on immunoSEQ multiplex PCR, and the TCRdb table lists in-frame clones only, not all of them. The table has 90,000 to 150,000 clones, approximately 95% seen once; the top ten hold more than 3%. No antigen has been assigned to these receptors. This sample comprised unstimulated CD8+ T cells sorted from spleen or lymph node cells, obtained before intestinal transplant. These receptor sequences come from a human donor who received an intestinal transplant.

The genes are TRBV27 and TRBJ2-7; 9 nucleotides line up with TRBD2. Germline loops: CDR1 MNHEY, CDR2 SMNVEV (reference sequence). The trim removed 3 bases at V and 6 bases at J, leaving 12 bases unmatched. This CDR3 contains 16 residues. The CDR3 coding sequence is TGTGCCAGCAGTTTTTCCAGCGGGGGGCCCCCCGGCGAGCAGTACTTC. It translates to CASSFSSGGPPGEQYF.

The CDR3 nucleotides are TGTGCCAGCTGCCCTGGGACAGATACCAATCAGCCCCAGCATTTT. Translated: CASCPGTDTNQPQHF. The chain links TRBV28 to TRBJ1-5; 7 bases match TRBD1. CDR1 is MDHEN and CDR2 is SYDVKM in the germline V gene. J was trimmed by 3 bases and V by 8 bases; bases with no gene match: 10. The CDR3 length is 15 residues.

As to this clone: The junction and the germline gene differ at one end; a read error may be behind it. This CDR3 is CASSLGRGSYEQYF. The CDR3 DNA reads as TGTGCTAGCAGCTTAGGGCGGGGGTCCTACGAGCAGTACTTC. J is TRBJ2-7 and V is TRBV7-7; 7 bases match TRBD2. This CDR3 contains 14 residues. The germline V gene encodes CDR1 SSHAT and CDR2 FNYEAQ (reference sequence).

Here the CDR3 reads CASSLGQGLRVGRNTIYF. As DNA, the CDR3 is TGCGCCAGCAGCTTAGGACAGGGGTTGAGAGTTGGGAGAAACACCATATATTTT. This chain uses TRBV5-1 with TRBJ1-3; 9 bases agree with TRBD1. The CDR3 runs 18 residues. V was pared by 2 bases and J by 5 bases, with 14 bases of the junction left unmatched. In germline, CDR1 is SGHRS, CDR2 YFSETQ.

The rearrangement links TRBV6-5 to TRBJ2-1; D unclear. The V and J ends lost 4 bases and 0 bases respectively, with 13 bases between them. Germline V CDR1 and CDR2: MNHEY, SVGAGI. The CDR3 is 16 amino acids. In DNA form, the CDR3 reads TGTGCCAGCAGTTTTAGCTCAGGCTACTCCTACAATGAGCAGTTCTTC. As protein: CASSFSSGYSYNEQFF.

V gene TRBV7-3 combines with J gene TRBJ2-3; D is unclear. This CDR3 is built from 13 residues. Per germline, CDR1 SGHTA and CDR2 FQGTGA. Trimming pared 2 bases from V and 2 bases from J, leaving 5 bases between. The CDR3 nucleotides read TGTGCCAGCAGCTTAGCCATCACAGATACGCAGTATTTT. Encoded protein: CASSLAITDTQYF.

As concerns this clone: Other DNA sequences within the sample encode an identical CDR3. This chain links TRBV9 with TRBJ2-7; TRBD2 matches 12 bases. CDR1 and CDR2 from the germline V gene are SGDLS and YYNGEE. The CDR3 runs to 13 residues. V shed 5 bases, J shed 4 bases, and the junction held 1 base outside the gene matches. CDR3 sequence: CASSGTSGYEQYF. CDR3 coding DNA: TGTGCCAGCAGTGGGACTAGCGGGTACGAGCAGTACTTC.

The chain combines TRBV27 with TRBJ2-7; no clear D gene. Germline V gene data show CDR1 as MNHEY and CDR2 as SMNVEV (reference sequence). Trimming removed 3 bases from V and 0 bases from J, with 9 bases in between. The CDR3 is 14 residues long. Here the CDR3 DNA reads TGTGCCAGCAGTTTGGCACTGCACTCCTACGAGCAGTACTTC. Its protein product is CASSLALHSYEQYF.

The CDR3 region is CAWSVSLGRGGRWTEAFF. The DNA for the CDR3 is TGTGCCTGGAGTGTATCTTTGGGACGCGGTGGGAGGTGGACTGAAGCTTTCTTT. This rearrangement joins TRBV30 to TRBJ1-1; D may be TRBD1 (5 bases). With 0 bases removed from V and 5 bases from J, the gap between germline ends came to 25 bases. The CDR3 is made up of 18 amino acids. The germline V gene has CDR1 GTSNPN and CDR2 SVGIG (reference sequence).

The chain joins TRBV6-6 to TRBJ2-3, with 9 bases aligning to TRBD2. The CDR3 runs 16 residues. V was pared by 0 bases and J by 2 bases, with 3 bases of the junction left unmatched. From germline, CDR1 is MNHNY and CDR2 SVGAGI (reference sequence). Here the CDR3 DNA reads TGTGCCAGCAGTTACTCAGCGGGAGGTCACACAGATACGCAGTATTTT. Amino acids: CASSYSAGGHTDTQYF.

The chain uses TRBV27 and TRBJ2-3, with 12 bases identical to TRBD2. CDR1 MNHEY and CDR2 SMNVEV come from the germline V gene (reference sequence). V shed 8 bases, J shed 6 bases, and the junction held 6 bases outside the gene matches. The CDR3 is made up of 14 amino acids. CDR3 region: CASRLAGALDTQYF. In DNA form, the CDR3 reads TGTGCCAGCCGACTAGCGGGAGCCCTGGATACGCAGTATTTT.

The V and J genes are TRBV27 and TRBJ2-3, with TRBD2 identical over 10 bases. This CDR3 contains 18 residues. CDR1 MNHEY and CDR2 SMNVEV come from the germline V gene (reference sequence). The ends lost 0 bases at V and 4 bases at J; junction bases unmatched: 10. The CDR3 region has the DNA TGTGCCAGCAGTTTATCGATATCTAGCGGGAGTGGGGCAGATACGCAGTATTTT. This gives the protein CASSLSISSGSGADTQYF.

This rearrangement joins TRBV15 to TRBJ2-5; TRBD1 or TRBD2 may be the D gene (5 bases each). TRBJ2-7 explains the end of the DNA better; the J call may be wrong. CDR3 length equals 15 residues. Germline loops: CDR1 LNHNV, CDR2 YYDKDF (reference sequence). This chain's CDR3 is CATSIGAAIYYEQYF. Written as DNA, the CDR3 is TGTGCCACCAGCATCGGGGCAGCGATTTACTACGAGCAGTACTTC.

The chain is built from TRBV18 and TRBJ2-3, with 7 bases fitting TRBD2. V lost 2 bases, J lost 2 bases, and 10 bases stayed unmatched. Germline CDR1 and CDR2: KGHSH and LQKENI. This CDR3 spans 17 amino acids. The CDR3 loop reads CASSPEALAIPTDTQYF. CDR3 coding DNA: TGTGCCAGCTCACCAGAGGCACTAGCGATTCCCACAGATACGCAGTATTTT.

The chain is built from TRBV28 and TRBJ2-7; TRBD1 matches 7 bases. Looked up from germline, CDR1 is MDHEN and CDR2 is SYDVKM. The CDR3 sequence is 16 residues long. V gave up 3 bases and J gave up 2 bases; unmatched junction bases: 10. The CDR3 nucleotides are TGTGCCAGCAGTTTTCCCGGAAAGGGGGCTCCCTACGAGCAGTACTTC. Amino acids: CASSFPGKGAPYEQYF.

V and J are TRBV5-4 and TRBJ2-1; the D is unclear. V dropped 0 bases and J dropped 6 bases, with 16 bases sitting between them. The CDR3 has 16 residues. CDR1 and CDR2 (germline): SGHNT, YYREEE (reference sequence). The CDR3 nucleotides read TGTGCCAGCAGCTTGGCCAGAACCTTTTCGCCCAATGAGCAGTTCTTC. This encodes CASSLARTFSPNEQFF.

The CDR3 DNA reads TGTGCCAGCAGTAACAGGGATGGCTACACCTTC. Protein: CASSNRDGYTF. The V and J genes are TRBV25-1 and TRBJ1-2, with D perhaps TRBD1 (6 bases). The V end was cut by 5 bases, the J end by 6 bases, with 7 bases between. The V gene's germline CDR1 is MGHDK and CDR2 SYGVNS. CDR3 length: 11 residues.

The rearrangement links TRBV6-4 to TRBJ2-1, with 7 bases that match TRBD2. V lost 3 bases, J lost 0 bases, and 5 bases stayed unmatched. Germline assignment: CDR1 MRHNA and CDR2 SNTAGT. The CDR3 runs to 16 residues. CDR3 sequence (DNA): TGTGCCAGCAGTGAGAGTGGGAGGGACTCCTACAATGAGCAGTTCTTC. It encodes CASSESGRDSYNEQFF.

The rearrangement uses TRBV7-2 and TRBJ2-7; a possible D gene is TRBD2 (6 bases). V lost 5 bases and J 0 bases, leaving 14 bases between the germline ends. Germline CDR1 SGHTA, CDR2 FQGNSA. This CDR3 has 15 amino acids. The CDR3 protein is CASSPGSGPSYEQYF. CDR3 nucleotides: TGTGCCAGCAGCCCCGGTAGCGGACCCTCCTACGAGCAGTACTTC.

J is TRBJ2-3 and V is TRBV4-1, with D unclear. CDR1 is MGHRA and CDR2 is YSYEKL in the germline V gene. The V and J ends lost 1 base and 8 bases respectively, with 13 bases between them. The CDR3 sequence is 14 residues long. In DNA form, the CDR3 reads TGCGCCAGCAGCCAAGGGGCTGGAGTCGTTACGCAGTATTTT. Translated: CASSQGAGVVTQYF.

The J gene is TRBJ1-1, the V gene TRBV29-1; no clear D gene. The CDR3 consists of 13 residues. Deletions cut 6 bases from V and 1 base from J, with 12 bases between. Germline CDR1 is SQVTM and CDR2 is ANQGSEA. The CDR3 DNA reads TGCAGCGTCGACACTGACACGAACACTGAAGCTTTCTTT. Encoded protein: CSVDTDTNTEAFF.

This chain uses TRBV2 with TRBJ2-2; no definite D call. The V gene lost 8 bases and the J gene lost 2 bases, with 18 bases spanning the gap. Germline CDR1 is SNHLY and CDR2 is FYNNEI. CDR3 size: 16 residues. CDR3 DNA: TGTGCCAGCTTTGACCCGCCGGAGTATAACACCGGGGAGCTGTTTTTT. The encoded protein is CASFDPPEYNTGELFF.

CDR3: CASSLGIAGVTEEQYF. The CDR3, as DNA: TGTGCCAGCAGCTTGGGGATAGCGGGAGTAACTGAGGAGCAGTACTTC. The chain carries TRBV5-6 and TRBJ2-7, with 9 bases fitting TRBD2. Losses at the gene ends were 0 bases for V and 7 bases for J; bases not matched to a gene: 11. CDR3 length: 16 amino acids. In germline, CDR1 is SGHDT, CDR2 YYEEEE. Full variable domain (missing parts from reference TRBV5-6 and TRBJ2-7): DAGVTQSPTHLIKTRGQQVTLRCSPKSGHDTVSWYQQALGQGPQFIFQYYEEEERQRGNFPDRFSGHQFPNYSSELNVNALLLGDSALYLCASSLGIAGVTEEQYFGPGTRLTVT.

The gene calls are TRBV9 and TRBJ2-1; a weak D match, TRBD2 (5 bases). The CDR3 contains 12 residues. Trimming took 7 bases from V and 4 from J, leaving 9 bases between them. Per the germline V gene, CDR1 is SGDLS and CDR2 is YYNGEE. The CDR3 loop reads CASGSTYNEQFF. CDR3 sequence (DNA): TGTGCCAGCGGGAGTACTTACAATGAGCAGTTCTTC.

This chain connects TRBV5-1 to TRBJ2-5; the match to TRBD2 covers 11 bases. The CDR3 is 15 residues long. The germline gives CDR1 SGHRS, CDR2 YFSETQ. Trimming at V came to 0 bases and at J to 4 bases, leaving 2 bases not matched to a gene. CDR3 region: CASSLELAGAETQYF. CDR3 coding DNA: TGCGCCAGCAGCTTGGAACTAGCGGGAGCAGAGACCCAGTACTTC.

The rearrangement joins TRBV4-3 to TRBJ2-2; D perhaps matches TRBD1 (5 bases). The V end lost 5 bases, the J end lost 0 bases, and 10 bases lay between the germline ends. This CDR3 comprises 15 residues. Germline CDR1 and CDR2: LGHNA and YSLEER. The CDR3 nucleotides read TGCGCCAGCAGCAACGACAGTCCGAACACCGGGGAGCTGTTTTTT. This codes for CASSNDSPNTGELFF.

CDR3 bases: TGTGCCAGCAGTTTTTTGTTTGTTTCTAGGAGGCCCTCTGGAAACACCATATATTTT. Its protein is CASSFLFVSRRPSGNTIYF. J is TRBJ1-3 and V is TRBV28; D gene ambiguous. V was pared by 3 bases and J by 0 bases, with 21 bases between. CDR1 MDHEN and CDR2 SYDVKM come from the germline V gene. This CDR3 is built from 19 residues.

The V call is TRBV29-1, the J call TRBJ2-1; 8 nucleotides match TRBD2. This CDR3 region has 14 residues. J gave up 5 bases and V 6 bases, and 9 bases lay outside the gene matches. CDR1 is SQVTM and CDR2 is ANQGSEA in the germline V gene. The CDR3 coding sequence is TGCAGCGTCCTCGGGGGGGCCGTAGACAATGAGCAGTTCTTC. Amino acid sequence: CSVLGGAVDNEQFF.